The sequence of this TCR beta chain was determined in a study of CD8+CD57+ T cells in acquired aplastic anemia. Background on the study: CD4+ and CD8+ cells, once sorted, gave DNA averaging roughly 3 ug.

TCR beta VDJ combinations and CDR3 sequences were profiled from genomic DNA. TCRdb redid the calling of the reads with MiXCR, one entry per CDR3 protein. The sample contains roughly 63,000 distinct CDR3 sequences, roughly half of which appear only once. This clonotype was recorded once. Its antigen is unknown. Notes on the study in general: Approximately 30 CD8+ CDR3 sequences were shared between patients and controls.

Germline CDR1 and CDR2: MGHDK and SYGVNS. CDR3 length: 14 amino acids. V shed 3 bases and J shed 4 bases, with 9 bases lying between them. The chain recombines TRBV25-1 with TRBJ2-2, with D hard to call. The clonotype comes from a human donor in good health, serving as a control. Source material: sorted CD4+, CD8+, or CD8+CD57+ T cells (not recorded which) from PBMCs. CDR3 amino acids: CASSDWAATGELFF. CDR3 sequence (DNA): TGTGCCAGCAGTGATTGGGCAGCCACCGGGGAGCTGTTTTTT.